The subject of this entry is one T cell receptor (beta chain). Antigen specificity is unknown. With 3 bases removed from V and 0 bases from J, the gap between germline ends came to 6 bases. This CDR3 is 13 amino acids long. In germline, CDR1 is DFQATT, CDR2 SNEGSKA (reference sequence). This sample's treatment: approximately nine-day PBMC culture with coronavirus spike peptide pools or control peptides (ViraFEST assay). These data originate in a study of vaccination and CD4 T cells after COVID-19. Sequencing of DNA taken from cultured CD4+ T cells relied on the Oncomine TCR Beta short-read assay. TCRdb used MiXCR to reprocess the PCR reads, holding one entry per CDR3 protein. The sample lists some 14,000 distinct CDR3 sequences; over 30% were seen once.

The specimen sequenced was cultured CD4+ T cells from blood. V is TRBV20-1 and J is TRBJ1-3, with D hard to call. This receptor was taken from a human donor with COVID-19. This chain's CDR3 is CSARGDSGNTIYF. CDR3 DNA sequence: TGCAGTGCTAGGGGAGACTCTGGAAACACCATATATTTT.